This TCR beta chain is drawn from a study of cytomegalovirus exposure and HLA in healthy donors. Study observations and caveats: Cytomegalovirus-associated TCR beta chains were listed, numbering more than 150. Later analysis indicated greater clonal expansion among HLA-associated TCR beta chains than among equally common other chains. When a later analysis was performed, an Asian-associated ancestry cluster reportedly had fewer N-insertions than the roughly 640-donor mean. There was a cluster of highly shared sequence variants that was likely a sequencing artifact.

The PCR employed 60 Vbeta primers together with 13 Jbeta primers. The method was immunoSEQ multiplex PCR; TCRdb's version includes in-frame clones alone and lacks a portion of them. The sample holds 100,000 to 150,000 clones; 10% to 13% are singletons and the top ten take roughly 4.6%. CDR1 and CDR2 (germline): SGHRS, YFSETQ. Losses at the gene ends were 0 bases for V and 7 bases for J; bases not matched to a gene: 11. The length of the CDR3 is 17 residues. Only a few counts were recorded for this clone. Its specificity is unknown. The rearrangement uses TRBV5-1 and TRBJ2-1; 9 nucleotides match TRBD2. Material: PBMCs. The source of this sequence is a woman aged 18-29 years in good health and CMV-seropositive. CDR3 region: CASSLAQAGGRGNEQFF. Here the CDR3 DNA reads TGCGCCAGCAGCTTGGCCCAGGCGGGCGGGAGGGGGAATGAGCAGTTCTTC.